Below are 27 T cell receptor beta chains sequenced from a single sample in a study of siplizumab effects on memory and regulatory T cells. Generated by immunoSEQ multiplex PCR, the TCRdb table keeps only in-frame clones and is missing some. This sample yields roughly 100,000 clones, of which roughly 91% are seen a single time; 0.32% belongs to the top ten. Specimen: CD4+ T cells sorted from blood. These receptors came from a human donor in good health.

The gene calls are TRBV5-6 and TRBJ2-7, with 9 bases that match TRBD1. The CDR3 is 15 amino acids. The J segment lost 7 bases and the V segment lost 4 bases, leaving 12 bases of the junction unmatched. Germline CDR1 and CDR2: SGHDT and YYEEEE. CDR3 nucleotide sequence: TGTGCCAGCAGCCCCCGCCCCACCGGGACAGGGGAGCAGTACTTC. Its protein is CASSPRPTGTGEQYF.

This clone has only a few counts. The chain combines TRBV5-6 with TRBJ1-6; D uncertain. The CDR3 has 16 residues. V shed 4 bases and J shed 7 bases, with 18 bases lying between them. CDR1 SGHDT and CDR2 YYEEEE come from the germline V gene. CDR3 bases: TGTGCCAGCAGCGCACAGATTCAGGTCCGGAATTCACCCCTCCACTTT. Protein product: CASSAQIQVRNSPLHF.

The genes are TRBV9 and TRBJ1-1, with a tentative D call TRBD1 (5 bases). The CDR3 length is 15 residues. Germline V lookup: CDR1 SGDLS, CDR2 YYNGEE. Trimming removed 1 base at V and 5 bases at J, with 15 bases between. CDR3 sequence reads: CASSVRGDRGTEAFF. The DNA for the CDR3 is TGTGCCAGCAGCGTAAGAGGGGACCGGGGGACTGAAGCTTTCTTT.

The chain couples TRBV29-1 to TRBJ1-2; D is ambiguous. CDR1 and CDR2 from the germline V gene are SQVTM and ANQGSEA. V gave up 7 bases and J gave up 5 bases, with 14 bases separating them. There are 12 residues in the CDR3. CDR3 loop: CSALTGEYGYTF. CDR3 sequence (DNA): TGCAGCGCCCTGACGGGAGAATATGGCTACACCTTC.

This clone was observed a handful of times. This rearrangement joins TRBV7-2 to TRBJ1-2; D gene ambiguous. The germline CDR1 and CDR2 sequences are SGHTA and FQGNSA. The CDR3 is 12 residues long. Between the trimmed V and J ends, which lost 5 bases and 3 bases, there was a span of 7 bases. DNA for the CDR3: TGTGCCAGCAGCCCCCGACACTATGGCTACACCTTC. Translated, it gives CASSPRHYGYTF.

The chain uses TRBV19 and TRBJ1-2, with D maybe TRBD1 (6 bases). V dropped 0 bases and J dropped 6 bases, with 11 bases sitting between them. Germline V CDR1 and CDR2: LNHDA, SQIVND (reference sequence). The length of the CDR3 is 14 residues. The CDR3 region is CASSIEGALDGYTF. The CDR3 DNA is TGTGCCAGTAGTATAGAGGGGGCGCTCGATGGCTACACCTTC.

In its sample, this clone was seen once. The genes are TRBV5-1 and TRBJ1-1; 8 nucleotides line up with TRBD1. Germline assignment: CDR1 SGHRS and CDR2 YFSETQ. This CDR3 has 15 amino acids. The ends lost 3 bases at V and 4 bases at J; junction bases unmatched: 8. The DNA of the CDR3 is TGCGCCAGCAGCTCTCGACAGGGGCCGGGCACTGAAGCTTTCTTT. Amino acid sequence: CASSSRQGPGTEAFF.

CDR3 loop: CSPDREKVEGQSDTQYF. CDR3 sequence (DNA): TGCAGCCCTGACAGGGAGAAGGTGGAAGGACAATCAGATACGCAGTATTTT. This chain connects TRBV29-1 to TRBJ2-3, with TRBD1 matching over 7 bases. Germline loops: CDR1 SQVTM, CDR2 ANQGSEA. Unmatched junction bases numbered 21, after V lost 8 bases and J lost 4 bases. This CDR3 is 17 amino acids long.

DNA for the CDR3: TGTGCCAGCAGCTTAACCCCAGCGGGACACCCCTCTGATGAGCAGTTCTTC. Translation gives CASSLTPAGHPSDEQFF. This chain uses TRBV7-2 with TRBJ2-1; possible D gene TRBD2, 7 bases. Germline V gene data show CDR1 as SGHTA and CDR2 as FQGNSA. The CDR3 runs 17 residues. V lost 2 bases, J lost 8 bases, and 22 bases lay in between.

This chain joins TRBV11-2 and TRBJ2-7; D not resolved. Between the trimmed V and J ends, which lost 6 bases and 2 bases, there was a span of 5 bases. The length of the CDR3 is 11 residues. Germline CDR1 is SGHAT and CDR2 is FQNNGV. The CDR3 coding sequence is TGTGCCAGCAGGGAAACCTACGAGCAGTACTTC. Translation gives CASRETYEQYF.

V and J are TRBV18 and TRBJ1-3; D gene unclear. Trimming stripped 0 bases from V and 3 bases from J, with 6 bases between. Germline V lookup: CDR1 KGHSH, CDR2 LQKENI. The CDR3 length is 14 residues. CDR3 nucleotide sequence: TGTGCCAGCTCACCACCGAACGATGGAAACACCATATATTTT. As protein: CASSPPNDGNTIYF.

The J gene is TRBJ1-2, the V gene TRBV2; 11 nucleotides match TRBD1. This CDR3 is built from 16 residues. Germline V gene data show CDR1 as SNHLY and CDR2 as FYNNEI. Unmatched junction bases numbered 6, after V lost 1 base and J lost 5 bases. The chain's CDR3 is CASSEGRTGGGYGYTF. Here the CDR3 DNA reads TGTGCCAGCAGTGAAGGAAGGACAGGGGGCGGTTATGGCTACACCTTC.

The chain combines TRBV7-2 with TRBJ2-5, with 8 bases that match TRBD2. V was clipped by 3 bases and J by 4 bases; unmatched bases: 7. Per the germline V gene, CDR1 is SGHTA and CDR2 is FQGNSA. The CDR3 length is 15 residues. CDR3 in amino acids: CASSFQGLAGETQYF. The CDR3, as DNA: TGTGCCAGCAGCTTTCAGGGGCTAGCGGGAGAGACCCAGTACTTC.

This clone was found once. CDR3 region: CASSELIGNIQYF. The CDR3 region has the DNA TGTGCCAGCAGTGAACTTATAGGGAACATTCAGTACTTC. The V gene is TRBV6-1, the J gene TRBJ2-4; D is unclear. The germline V and J ends were trimmed by 2 bases and 7 bases, with 9 bases remaining between them. The CDR3 consists of 13 residues. Germline V gene lookup returns CDR1 MNHNS and CDR2 SASEGT.

This clone was picked up a small number of times. This chain uses TRBV7-9 with TRBJ1-1; D gene unclear. The length of the CDR3 is 13 residues. Germline V lookup: CDR1 SEHNR, CDR2 FQNEAQ (reference sequence). V was trimmed by 5 bases and J by 6 bases, leaving 13 bases between them. DNA for the CDR3: TGTGCCAGCAGCGAAAGGAAGGGATCTGAAGCTTTCTTT. Translated: CASSERKGSEAFF.

This sequence joins TRBV7-6 and TRBJ2-3; 8 bases match TRBD2. Trimming took 5 bases from V and 4 from J; bases not matched to a gene: 14. The CDR3 is made up of 17 amino acids. CDR1 and CDR2 from the germline V gene are SGHVS and FNYEAQ. CDR3 protein: CASSRASGAGVSDTQYF. The CDR3 bases are TGTGCCAGCAGCCGGGCGTCAGGAGCGGGAGTTTCAGATACGCAGTATTTT.

In this sample, this clone turned up once. In DNA, the CDR3 is TGTGCCAGTACCACTTGGAACACTGAAGCTTTCTTT. It specifies CASTTWNTEAFF. This rearrangement joins TRBV19 to TRBJ1-1; D is uncertain. CDR1 is LNHDA and CDR2 is SQIVND in the germline V gene (reference sequence). This CDR3 spans 12 amino acids. V dropped 7 bases and J dropped 1 base, with 7 bases sitting between them.

The chain recombines TRBV13 with TRBJ2-3; 15 bases line up with TRBD2. The trim removed 5 bases at V and 7 bases at J, leaving 4 bases unmatched. The CDR3 extends over 15 amino acids. Looked up from germline, CDR1 is PRHDT and CDR2 is FYEKMQ (reference sequence). CDR3 sequence reads: CASSTGLAGGNTQYF. CDR3 in DNA: TGTGCCAGCAGCACGGGACTAGCGGGGGGAAATACGCAGTATTTT.

V and J are TRBV6-1 and TRBJ2-1, with 9 positions matching TRBD2. Germline V gene lookup returns CDR1 MNHNS and CDR2 SASEGT. Unmatched junction bases numbered 5, after V lost 4 bases and J lost 7 bases. CDR3 length equals 14 residues. CDR3 nucleotides: TGTGCCAGCAGTGGCGGGAGGGCGATAAATGAGCAGTTCTTC. Protein sequence: CASSGGRAINEQFF.

The V gene is TRBV6-1, the J gene TRBJ2-7; D is unclear. This CDR3 region has 13 residues. The germline CDR1 and CDR2 sequences are MNHNS and SASEGT. The ends were cut back, 4 bases at V and 4 bases at J, with 11 bases in the middle. CDR3 region: CASSAGWGYEQYF. DNA for the CDR3: TGTGCCAGCAGTGCCGGGTGGGGTTACGAGCAGTACTTC.

The rearrangement joins TRBV7-2 to TRBJ1-4, with TRBD1 identical over 9 bases. Germline V gene lookup returns CDR1 SGHTA and CDR2 FQGNSA. With 7 bases clipped from V and 8 bases from J, the junction kept 8 bases outside the gene matches. This CDR3 contains 14 residues. CDR3 loop: CASMQTGGNEKLFF. The CDR3 bases are TGTGCCAGCATGCAGACAGGGGGTAACGAAAAACTGTTTTTT.

This clone was found a few times. The chain is built from TRBV9 and TRBJ1-1; D is undetermined. This CDR3 has 13 amino acids. CDR1 SGDLS and CDR2 YYNGEE come from the germline V gene. V shed 1 base and J shed 1 base, with 5 bases lying between them. The CDR3 nucleotides read TGTGCCAGCAGCGTACAACAGAACACTGAAGCTTTCTTT. Protein sequence: CASSVQQNTEAFF.

The chain links TRBV7-2 to TRBJ1-1; D not resolved. CDR3 size: 13 residues. Looked up from germline, CDR1 is SGHTA and CDR2 is FQGNSA. V shed 1 base and J shed 8 bases, with 11 bases lying between them. The CDR3 sequence is CASSLVGIREAFF. CDR3 nucleotide sequence: TGTGCCAGCAGCTTAGTAGGTATCCGGGAAGCTTTCTTT.

This clone was seen only once. The chain uses TRBV27 and TRBJ1-5, with D maybe TRBD1 (5 bases). V lost 4 bases to trimming and J lost 2 bases, with 12 bases between them. This CDR3 region has 15 residues. The germline gives CDR1 MNHEY, CDR2 SMNVEV (reference sequence). CDR3 sequence: CASSSNRLGNQPQHF. CDR3 in DNA: TGTGCCAGCAGTTCGAACAGGTTAGGCAATCAGCCCCAGCATTTT.

The chain combines TRBV7-8 with TRBJ2-2, with 10 bases lining up with TRBD2. This CDR3 contains 17 residues. V was pared by 4 bases and J by 5 bases, with 10 bases of the junction left unmatched. Germline assignment: CDR1 SGHVS and CDR2 FQNEAQ. In DNA form, the CDR3 reads TGTGCCAGCAGCTCAGGACTAGCGGTCACCAATACCGGGGAGCTGTTTTTT. It is translated as CASSSGLAVTNTGELFF.

This CDR3 reads CASRGTGRNTEAFF. The CDR3 DNA reads TGTGCCAGCAGAGGGACGGGGAGGAACACTGAAGCTTTCTTT. The V and J genes are TRBV6-4 and TRBJ1-1; tentative D call: TRBD1 (5 bases). Trimming left V 6 bases short and J 1 base short, with 12 bases between. Germline loops: CDR1 MRHNA, CDR2 SNTAGT. This CDR3 contains 14 residues.

The chain is built from TRBV27 and TRBJ1-6, with D possibly TRBD1 on 5 matching bases. Germline V gene sequence: CDR1 MNHEY, CDR2 SMNVEV (reference sequence). The CDR3 totals 15 residues. V was trimmed by 6 bases and J by 8 bases, leaving 17 bases between them. DNA for the CDR3: TGTGCCAGCAGCCCTCTAGGGGCCCAGCATTCACCCCTCCACTTT. This gives the protein CASSPLGAQHSPLHF.